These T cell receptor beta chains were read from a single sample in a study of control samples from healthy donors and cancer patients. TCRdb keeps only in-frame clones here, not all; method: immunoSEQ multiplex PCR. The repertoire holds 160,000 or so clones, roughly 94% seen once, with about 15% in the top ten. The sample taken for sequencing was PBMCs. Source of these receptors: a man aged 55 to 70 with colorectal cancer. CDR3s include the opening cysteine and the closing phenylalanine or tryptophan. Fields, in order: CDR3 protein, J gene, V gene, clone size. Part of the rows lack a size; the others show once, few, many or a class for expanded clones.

CDR3 protein: CATSDTGFTDTQYF
J gene: TRBJ2-3
V gene: TRBV24-1
clone size: -

CDR3 protein: CASRLSPGANTEAFF
J gene: TRBJ1-1
V gene: TRBV6-4
clone size: -

CDR3 protein: CASRGTGRAPLHF
J gene: TRBJ1-6
V gene: TRBV3-1/TRBV3-2
clone size: -

CDR3 protein: CAWSAGTGVNQPQHF
J gene: TRBJ1-5
V gene: TRBV30
clone size: once

CDR3 protein: CASSPQERMNTEAFF
J gene: TRBJ1-1
V gene: TRBV4-3
clone size: -

CDR3 protein: CASSDRGQYF
J gene: TRBJ2-7
V gene: TRBV2
clone size: -

CDR3 protein: CASRASAGPQHF
J gene: TRBJ1-5
V gene: TRBV28
clone size: -

CDR3 protein: CAIGSTSGGASDTQYF
J gene: TRBJ2-3
V gene: TRBV10-3
clone size: -

CDR3 protein: CASGLVGDRGMGMNTEAFF
J gene: TRBJ1-1
V gene: TRBV12-5
clone size: once

CDR3 protein: CASGPGLVGETQYF
J gene: TRBJ2-5
V gene: TRBV7-2
clone size: -

CDR3 protein: CAISAGTNYGYTF
J gene: TRBJ1-2
V gene: TRBV10-3
clone size: -

CDR3 protein: CASTKMGQAYGYTF
J gene: TRBJ1-2
V gene: TRBV19
clone size: -

CDR3 protein: CASSISGQNTGELFF
J gene: TRBJ2-2
V gene: TRBV19
clone size: -

CDR3 protein: CASRSSLVETQYF
J gene: TRBJ2-5
V gene: TRBV7-2
clone size: -

CDR3 protein: CASSPGEGADSPLHF
J gene: TRBJ1-6
V gene: TRBV5-1
clone size: -

CDR3 protein: CASSLRTGSHQPQHF
J gene: TRBJ1-5
V gene: TRBV5-6
clone size: once